This record concerns one T cell receptor (beta chain) sequence. The target antigen is unknown. For every sample, approximately 9 x 10^4 TCR templates were assayed. Method: immunoSEQ multiplex PCR; TCRdb's copy keeps in-frame clones and lacks some. The sample consists of 85,000 to 130,000 clones, 94% of them appearing once. This sample is drawn from a study of siplizumab effects on memory and regulatory T cells. Broader study findings: In controls, 26.9% of mappable alloreactive CD4+ clones were Treg-derived on average, versus 68.8% with siplizumab.

Sequencing was carried out using Tregs sorted from blood. This sequence originates from a human donor in good health.

In DNA form, the CDR3 reads TGTGCCAGCTCACCACGACGCGAAAACGAGCAGTACTTC. Translation: CASSPRRENEQYF. The chain recombines TRBV18 with TRBJ2-7; no clear D gene. Trimming took off 1 base at V and 5 bases at J, with 9 bases between the two ends. CDR1 KGHSH and CDR2 LQKENI come from the germline V gene. This CDR3 region has 13 residues. Combining the CDR3 with reference TRBV18 and TRBJ2-7 gives the whole variable domain NAGVMQNPRHLVRRRGQEARLRCSPMKGHSHVYWYRQLPEEGLKFMVYLQKENIIDESGMPKERFSAEFPKEGPSILRIQQVVRGDSAAYFCASSPRRENEQYFGPGTRLTVT.